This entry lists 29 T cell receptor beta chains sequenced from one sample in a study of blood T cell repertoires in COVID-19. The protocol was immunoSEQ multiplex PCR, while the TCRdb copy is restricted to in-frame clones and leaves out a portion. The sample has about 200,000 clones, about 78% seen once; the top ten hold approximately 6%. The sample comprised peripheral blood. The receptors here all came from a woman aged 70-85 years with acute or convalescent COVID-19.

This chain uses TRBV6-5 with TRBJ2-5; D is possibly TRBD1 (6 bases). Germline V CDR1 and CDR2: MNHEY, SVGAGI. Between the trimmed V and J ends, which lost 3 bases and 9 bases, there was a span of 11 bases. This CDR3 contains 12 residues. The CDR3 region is CASSYTGTPQYF. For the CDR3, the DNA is TGTGCCAGCAGTTATACAGGGACCCCCCAGTACTTC.

CDR3 DNA sequence: TGTGCCAGCAGTTACCTGGCGGGTGGCTATGGCTACACCTTC. Its translation is CASSYLAGGYGYTF. This chain uses TRBV6-5 with TRBJ1-2; D call uncertain. The CDR3 spans 14 residues. Trimming removed 2 bases from V and 4 bases from J, with 11 bases in between. The germline V gene has CDR1 MNHEY and CDR2 SVGAGI.

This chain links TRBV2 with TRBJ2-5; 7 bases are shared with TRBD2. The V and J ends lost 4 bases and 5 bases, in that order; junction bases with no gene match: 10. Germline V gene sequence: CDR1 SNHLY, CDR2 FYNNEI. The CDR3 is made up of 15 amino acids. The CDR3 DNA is TGTGCCAGCAGTGCGGGAGGTACCACCGGGGAGACCCAGTACTTC. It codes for CASSAGGTTGETQYF.

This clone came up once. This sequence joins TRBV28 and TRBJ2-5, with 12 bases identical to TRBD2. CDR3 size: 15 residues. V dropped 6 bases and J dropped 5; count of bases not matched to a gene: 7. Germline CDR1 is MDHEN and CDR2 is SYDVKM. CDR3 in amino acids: CASRRLAGVGETQYF. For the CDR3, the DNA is TGTGCCAGCAGGCGACTAGCGGGAGTGGGCGAGACCCAGTACTTC.

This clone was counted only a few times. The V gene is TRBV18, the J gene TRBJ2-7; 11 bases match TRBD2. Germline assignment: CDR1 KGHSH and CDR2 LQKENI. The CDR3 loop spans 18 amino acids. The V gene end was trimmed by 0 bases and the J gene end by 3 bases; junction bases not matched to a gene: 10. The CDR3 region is CASSPPTLTSGKGYEQYF. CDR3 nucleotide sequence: TGTGCCAGCTCACCACCGACCCTGACTAGCGGGAAAGGCTACGAGCAGTACTTC.

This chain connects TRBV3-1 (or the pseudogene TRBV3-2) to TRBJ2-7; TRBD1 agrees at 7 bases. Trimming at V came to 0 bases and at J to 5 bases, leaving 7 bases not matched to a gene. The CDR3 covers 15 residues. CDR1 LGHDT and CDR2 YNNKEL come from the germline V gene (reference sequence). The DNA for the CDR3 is TGTGCCAGCAGCCAAGATTTTAACAGGGGCCACGAGCAGTACTTC. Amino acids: CASSQDFNRGHEQYF.

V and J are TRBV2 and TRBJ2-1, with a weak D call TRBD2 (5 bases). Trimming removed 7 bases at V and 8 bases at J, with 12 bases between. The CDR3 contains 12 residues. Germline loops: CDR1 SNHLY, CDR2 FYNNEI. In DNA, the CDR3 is TGTGCCAGCATTAGGGTCGGGGATGAGCAGTTCTTC. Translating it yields CASIRVGDEQFF.

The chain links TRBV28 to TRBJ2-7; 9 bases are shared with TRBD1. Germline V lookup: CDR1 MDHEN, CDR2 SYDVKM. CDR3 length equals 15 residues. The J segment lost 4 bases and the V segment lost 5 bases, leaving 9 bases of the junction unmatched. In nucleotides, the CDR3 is TGTGCCAGCAGTGGGCCGGGACAGGGCTCGTACGAGCAGTACTTC. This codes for CASSGPGQGSYEQYF.

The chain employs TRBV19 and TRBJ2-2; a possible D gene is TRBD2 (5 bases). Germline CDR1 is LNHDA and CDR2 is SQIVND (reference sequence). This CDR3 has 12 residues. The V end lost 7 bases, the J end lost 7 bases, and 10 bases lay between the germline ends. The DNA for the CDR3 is TGTGCCAGTAATACAGCGGTCGGGGAGCTGTTTTTT. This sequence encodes CASNTAVGELFF.

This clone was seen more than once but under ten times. The CDR3 DNA reads as TGCGCCAGCAGCGGTGGACAGGGGTATTCCGGGGAGCTGTTTTTT. Translating gives CASSGGQGYSGELFF. The chain has TRBV5-1 and TRBJ2-2; 9 nucleotides line up with TRBD1. J was trimmed by 6 bases and V by 4 bases; bases with no gene match: 7. This CDR3 is built from 15 residues. Looked up from germline, CDR1 is SGHRS and CDR2 is YFSETQ.

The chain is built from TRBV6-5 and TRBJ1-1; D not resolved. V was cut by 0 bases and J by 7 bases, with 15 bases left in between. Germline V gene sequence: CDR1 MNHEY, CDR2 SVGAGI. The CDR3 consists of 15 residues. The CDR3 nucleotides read TGTGCCAGCAGTTACTCGGGTCAGGCAGCCTATGAAGCTTTCTTT. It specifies CASSYSGQAAYEAFF.

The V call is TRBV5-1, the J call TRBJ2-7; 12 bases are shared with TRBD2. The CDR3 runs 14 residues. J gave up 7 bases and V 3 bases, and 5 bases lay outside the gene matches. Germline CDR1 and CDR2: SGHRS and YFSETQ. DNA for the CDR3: TGCGCCAGCAGCTCGCTAGCGGGAGGGTATGAGCAGTACTTC. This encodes CASSSLAGGYEQYF.

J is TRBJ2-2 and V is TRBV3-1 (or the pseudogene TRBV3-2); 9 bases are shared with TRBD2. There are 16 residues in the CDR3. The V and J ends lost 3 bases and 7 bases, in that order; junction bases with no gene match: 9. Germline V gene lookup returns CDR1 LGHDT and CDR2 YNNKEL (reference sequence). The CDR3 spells CASSQSSGSMSGELFF. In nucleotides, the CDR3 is TGTGCCAGCAGCCAGAGTAGCGGGAGTATGAGCGGGGAGCTGTTTTTT.

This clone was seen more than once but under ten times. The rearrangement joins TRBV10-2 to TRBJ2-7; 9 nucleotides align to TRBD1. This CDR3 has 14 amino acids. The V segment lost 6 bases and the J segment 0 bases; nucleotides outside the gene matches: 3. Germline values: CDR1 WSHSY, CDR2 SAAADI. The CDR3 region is CASRRQGVSYEQYF. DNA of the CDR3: TGCGCCAGCAGAAGACAGGGGGTCTCCTACGAGCAGTACTTC.

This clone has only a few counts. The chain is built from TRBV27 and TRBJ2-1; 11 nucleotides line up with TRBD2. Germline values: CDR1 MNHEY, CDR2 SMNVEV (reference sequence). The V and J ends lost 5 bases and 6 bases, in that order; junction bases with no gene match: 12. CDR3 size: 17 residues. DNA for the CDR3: TGTGCCAGCAGTCCGCCCCGCACTAGCGGGAGTATCAATGAGCAGTTCTTC. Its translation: CASSPPRTSGSINEQFF.

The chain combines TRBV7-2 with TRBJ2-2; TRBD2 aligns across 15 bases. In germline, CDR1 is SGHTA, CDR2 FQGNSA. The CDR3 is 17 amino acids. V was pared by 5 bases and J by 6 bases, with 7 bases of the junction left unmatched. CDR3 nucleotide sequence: TGTGCCAGCAGCCCCCCGGGACTAGCGGGAGGAGCCGGGGAGCTGTTTTTT. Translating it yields CASSPPGLAGGAGELFF.

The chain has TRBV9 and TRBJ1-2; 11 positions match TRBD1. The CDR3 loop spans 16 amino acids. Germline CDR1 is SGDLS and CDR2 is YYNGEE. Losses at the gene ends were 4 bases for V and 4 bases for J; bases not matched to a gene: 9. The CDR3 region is CASSLGRTGGGYGYTF. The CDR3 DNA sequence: TGTGCCAGCAGCCTAGGCCGGACAGGGGGCGGCTATGGCTACACCTTC. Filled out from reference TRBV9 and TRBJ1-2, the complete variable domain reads DSGVTQTPKHLITATGQRVTLRCSPRSGDLSVYWYQQSLDQGLQFLIQYYNGEERAKGNILERFSAQQFPDLHSELNLSSLELGDSALYFCASSLGRTGGGYGYTFGSGTRLTVV.

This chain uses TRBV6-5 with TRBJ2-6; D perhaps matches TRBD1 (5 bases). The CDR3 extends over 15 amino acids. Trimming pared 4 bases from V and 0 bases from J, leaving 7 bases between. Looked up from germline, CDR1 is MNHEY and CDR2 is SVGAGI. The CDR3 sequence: CASSFRASGANVLTF. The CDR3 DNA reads TGTGCCAGCAGTTTCAGGGCCTCTGGGGCCAACGTCCTGACTTTC.

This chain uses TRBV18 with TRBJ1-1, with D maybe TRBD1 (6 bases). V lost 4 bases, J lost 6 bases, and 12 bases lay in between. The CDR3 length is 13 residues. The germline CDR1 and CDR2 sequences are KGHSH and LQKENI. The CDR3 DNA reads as TGTGCCAGCTCACTCGACAGGCGCGCTGAAGCTTTCTTT. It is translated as CASSLDRRAEAFF.

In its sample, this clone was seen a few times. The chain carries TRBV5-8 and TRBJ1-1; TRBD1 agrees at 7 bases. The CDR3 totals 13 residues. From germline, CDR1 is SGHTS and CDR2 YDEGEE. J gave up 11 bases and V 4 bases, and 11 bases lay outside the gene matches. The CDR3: CASSKERRGYAFF. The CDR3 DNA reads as TGTGCCAGCAGCAAGGAGCGCAGGGGGTACGCTTTCTTT.

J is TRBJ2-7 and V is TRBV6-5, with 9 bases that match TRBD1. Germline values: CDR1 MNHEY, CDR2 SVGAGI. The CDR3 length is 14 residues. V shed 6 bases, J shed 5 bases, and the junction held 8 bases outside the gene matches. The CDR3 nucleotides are TGTGCCAGCAGACCCGGGACAGGGTCCCACGAGCAGTACTTC. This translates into CASRPGTGSHEQYF.

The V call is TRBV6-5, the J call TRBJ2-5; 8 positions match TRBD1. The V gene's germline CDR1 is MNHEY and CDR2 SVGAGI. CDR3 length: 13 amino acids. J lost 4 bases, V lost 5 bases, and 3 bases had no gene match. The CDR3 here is CASSRGQGETQYF. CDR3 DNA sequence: TGTGCCAGCAGTAGAGGACAGGGAGAGACCCAGTACTTC.

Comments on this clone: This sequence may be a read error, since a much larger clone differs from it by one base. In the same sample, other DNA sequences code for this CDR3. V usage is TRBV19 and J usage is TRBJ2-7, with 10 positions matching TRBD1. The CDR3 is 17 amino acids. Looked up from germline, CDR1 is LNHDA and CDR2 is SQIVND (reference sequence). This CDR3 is CASSIYPPGQGSYEQYF. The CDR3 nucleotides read TGTGCCAGTAGTATATACCCGCCGGGACAGGGGTCCTACGAGCAGTATTTC.

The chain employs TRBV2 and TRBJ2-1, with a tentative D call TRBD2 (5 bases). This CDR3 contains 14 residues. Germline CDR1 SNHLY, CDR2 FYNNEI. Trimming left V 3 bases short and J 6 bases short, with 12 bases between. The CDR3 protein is CASSDKASSNEQFF. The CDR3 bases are TGTGCCAGCAGTGATAAGGCTAGCAGCAATGAGCAGTTCTTC.

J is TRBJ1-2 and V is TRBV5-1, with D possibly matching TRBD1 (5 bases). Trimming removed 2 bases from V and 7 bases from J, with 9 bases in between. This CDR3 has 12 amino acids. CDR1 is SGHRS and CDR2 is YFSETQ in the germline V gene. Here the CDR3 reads CASSFQGGGYTF. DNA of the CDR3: TGCGCCAGCAGCTTCCAGGGTGGTGGCTACACCTTC.

The CDR3 nucleotides are TGTGCCTGGGGACAAGGGACTAGCGGGAGAGGAGAGACCCAGTACTTC. This encodes CAWGQGTSGRGETQYF. The J gene is TRBJ2-5, the V gene TRBV30; TRBD2 matches at 14 bases. The CDR3 is 16 residues long. V gave up 5 bases and J gave up 4 bases; unmatched junction bases: 9. Germline V gives CDR1 GTSNPN, CDR2 SVGIG (reference sequence).

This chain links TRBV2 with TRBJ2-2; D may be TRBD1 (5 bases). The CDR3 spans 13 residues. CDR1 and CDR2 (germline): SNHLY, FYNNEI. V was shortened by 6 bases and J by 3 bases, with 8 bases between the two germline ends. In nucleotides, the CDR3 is TGTGCCAGCAGGGAGACAGACACCGGGGAGCTGTTTTTT. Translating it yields CASRETDTGELFF.

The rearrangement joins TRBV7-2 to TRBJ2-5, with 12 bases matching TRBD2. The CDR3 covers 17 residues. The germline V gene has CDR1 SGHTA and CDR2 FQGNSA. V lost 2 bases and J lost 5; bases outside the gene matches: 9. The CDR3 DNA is TGTGCCAGCAGCTTAAGGGGGGGGACTAGCGGGTCGGAGACCCAGTACTTC. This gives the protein CASSLRGGTSGSETQYF.

This chain's CDR3 is CASSEIGNTGELFF. In nucleotides, the CDR3 is TGTGCCAGCAGTGAAATCGGGAACACCGGGGAGCTGTTTTTT. This rearrangement joins TRBV2 to TRBJ2-2; D is ambiguous. The CDR3 length is 14 residues. CDR1 is SNHLY, CDR2 FYNNEI, per germline. V lost 2 bases and J 1 base, leaving 5 bases between the germline ends.